The 22 T cell receptor beta chains below come from one sample, sequenced in a study of blood T cell repertoires in COVID-19. Method: immunoSEQ multiplex PCR; TCRdb's copy keeps in-frame clones and lacks some. The table has about 170,000 clones, approximately 81% seen once. The sequenced sample was peripheral blood. These receptors originate from an elderly woman with active or convalescent COVID-19.

The chain uses TRBV7-3 and TRBJ1-5; 9 bases match TRBD1. The CDR3 totals 15 residues. The V gene end was trimmed by 5 bases and the J gene end by 1 base; junction bases not matched to a gene: 3. Per the germline V gene, CDR1 is SGHTA and CDR2 is FQGTGA. CDR3 sequence reads: CASSRQGVSNQPQHF. DNA of the CDR3: TGTGCCAGCAGCCGACAGGGGGTGAGCAATCAGCCCCAGCATTTT.

In this sample, this clone turned up once. This sequence joins TRBV5-1 and TRBJ2-7; 7 bases align to TRBD1. There are 15 residues in the CDR3. The germline CDR1 and CDR2 sequences are SGHRS and YFSETQ. V trimming: 3 bases; J trimming: 3 bases; junction bases outside the gene matches: 9. The DNA of the CDR3 is TGCGCCAGCAGCTCGCCAGGGGACAGATACTACGAGCAGTACTTC. This gives the protein CASSSPGDRYYEQYF.

The genes are TRBV18 and TRBJ1-2, with unresolved D. The CDR3 is 15 residues long. The germline V gene has CDR1 KGHSH and CDR2 LQKENI. V was shortened by 3 bases and J by 6 bases, with 17 bases between the two germline ends. The CDR3 DNA sequence: TGTGCCAGCTCACCTATTCAGGCGGACTTTCATGGCTACACCTTC. This translates into CASSPIQADFHGYTF. The full variable domain, rest sourced from reference TRBV18 and TRBJ1-2, is NAGVMQNPRHLVRRRGQEARLRCSPMKGHSHVYWYRQLPEEGLKFMVYLQKENIIDESGMPKERFSAEFPKEGPSILRIQQVVRGDSAAYFCASSPIQADFHGYTFGSGTRLTVV.

J is TRBJ1-1 and V is TRBV11-2, with no clear D. The length of the CDR3 is 13 residues. Trimming removed 2 bases at V and 5 bases at J, with 9 bases between. Germline V gene data show CDR1 as SGHAT and CDR2 as FQNNGV. CDR3 sequence: CASSLMGRTEAFF. In nucleotides, the CDR3 is TGTGCCAGCAGCTTAATGGGGAGGACTGAAGCTTTCTTT.

This clone was seen only a few times. The CDR3 DNA reads as TGCGCCAGCACCCCGGTGGCGGGAGACGCAGATACGCAGTATTTT. It specifies CASTPVAGDADTQYF. The J gene is TRBJ2-3, the V gene TRBV5-1; 7 nucleotides align to TRBD2. Germline V gene sequence: CDR1 SGHRS, CDR2 YFSETQ. The CDR3 is made up of 15 amino acids. After removal of 6 bases from V and 4 bases from J, the junction contained 11 bases not matched to a gene.

This chain joins TRBV5-8 and TRBJ1-2, with D maybe TRBD1 (6 bases). The V gene lost 0 bases and the J gene lost 7 bases, with 10 bases spanning the gap. The CDR3 is made up of 13 amino acids. Germline V gives CDR1 SGHTS, CDR2 YDEGEE. The CDR3 here is CASSLDRVSGYTF. CDR3 nucleotide sequence: TGTGCCAGCAGCTTGGACAGGGTGTCTGGCTACACCTTC.

The gene calls are TRBV5-1 and TRBJ1-1; 10 bases are a match to TRBD1. This CDR3 contains 16 residues. Germline V gene lookup returns CDR1 SGHRS and CDR2 YFSETQ. V gave up 4 bases and J gave up 4 bases; unmatched junction bases: 10. CDR3 in amino acids: CASSTDRGPSGTEAFF. The CDR3 bases are TGCGCCAGCAGCACAGACAGGGGGCCTTCGGGCACTGAAGCTTTCTTT.

The gene calls are TRBV5-1 and TRBJ2-1; TRBD1 matches 8 bases. The trim removed 3 bases at V and 5 bases at J, leaving 7 bases unmatched. This CDR3 spans 15 amino acids. The germline V gene has CDR1 SGHRS and CDR2 YFSETQ. CDR3 coding DNA: TGCGCCAGCAGCTCGGGACAGGTGAGGAACAATGAGCAGTTCTTC. Protein product: CASSSGQVRNNEQFF.

This chain connects TRBV7-9 to TRBJ2-7, with a weak D call TRBD1 (6 bases). The CDR3 covers 14 residues. Trimming left V 5 bases short and J 0 bases short, with 11 bases between. Germline CDR1 reads SEHNR; CDR2 reads FQNEAQ (reference sequence). CDR3 loop: CASSAGTPSYEQYF. The CDR3 DNA is TGTGCCAGCAGCGCCGGGACACCCTCCTACGAGCAGTACTTC.

The J gene is TRBJ2-4, the V gene TRBV29-1; TRBD2 matches at 8 bases. Unmatched junction bases numbered 10, after V lost 3 bases and J lost 6 bases. There are 15 residues in the CDR3. In germline, CDR1 is SQVTM, CDR2 ANQGSEA. CDR3 sequence: CSVEVFGRGGNIQYF. In DNA, the CDR3 is TGCAGCGTTGAGGTTTTCGGTCGGGGGGGAAACATTCAGTACTTC.

The V gene is TRBV15, the J gene TRBJ2-3; D not resolved. This CDR3 is built from 16 residues. Germline V gene data show CDR1 as LNHNV and CDR2 as YYDKDF (reference sequence). V shed 0 bases and J shed 0 bases, with 10 bases lying between them. CDR3 DNA: TGTGCCACCAGCAGAGATGCGACACCAAGCACAGATACGCAGTATTTT. This codes for CATSRDATPSTDTQYF. Full variable domain (remainder filled in from reference TRBV15 and TRBJ2-3): DAMVIQNPRYQVTQFGKPVTLSCSQTLNHNVMYWYQQKSSQAPKLLFHYYDKDFNNEADTPDNFQSRRPNTSFCFLDIRSPGLGDTAMYLCATSRDATPSTDTQYFGPGTRLTVL.

This clone has just a few counts. The rearrangement links TRBV23-1 to TRBJ1-5; TRBD1 matches 8 bases. TRBV23-1 has ORF status, its function being uncertain. J was trimmed by 2 bases and V by 5 bases; bases with no gene match: 2. The CDR3 is 14 amino acids. The CDR3 nucleotides read TGCGCCAGCAGTGAACAGGGGGGCAATCAGCCCCAGCATTTT. Translating gives CASSEQGGNQPQHF.

The chain joins TRBV24-1 to TRBJ2-7, with TRBD1 matching over 9 bases. Germline trimming cut 12 bases from V and 3 bases from J; bases unmatched to any gene: 5. Germline assignment: CDR1 KGHDR and CDR2 SFDVKD. This CDR3 has 12 amino acids. This chain's CDR3 is CAHQDRGYEQYF. The CDR3 DNA reads as TGTGCCCACCAGGACAGGGGCTACGAGCAGTACTTC.

This chain connects TRBV2 to TRBJ1-1; D gene ambiguous. CDR1 and CDR2 from the germline V gene are SNHLY and FYNNEI. The CDR3 is 13 residues long. With 5 bases removed from V and 1 base from J, the gap between germline ends came to 8 bases. The CDR3: CASSNRENTEAFF. In DNA form, the CDR3 reads TGTGCCAGCAGTAACAGAGAGAACACTGAAGCTTTCTTT.

This clone was recorded only once. The chain is built from TRBV19 and TRBJ2-2; 14 bases agree with TRBD2. The germline CDR1 and CDR2 sequences are LNHDA and SQIVND (reference sequence). The CDR3 consists of 16 residues. Trimming at V came to 3 bases and at J to 7 bases, leaving 4 bases not matched to a gene. CDR3 nucleotide sequence: TGTGCCAGTAGTATGGGACTAGCGGGAGCGGGCGGGGAGCTGTTTTTT. It encodes CASSMGLAGAGGELFF.

The rearrangement joins TRBV14 to TRBJ2-7; 10 nucleotides match TRBD2. Germline V gives CDR1 SGHDN, CDR2 FVKESK. CDR3 length: 16 amino acids. Trimming at V came to 4 bases and at J to 3 bases, leaving 9 bases not matched to a gene. The CDR3 coding sequence is TGTGCCAGCAGCCTCCGGGTGGGACTAGCGAACTACGAGCAGTACTTC. Encoded protein: CASSLRVGLANYEQYF.

The chain joins TRBV15 to TRBJ1-6; the D is unclear. The CDR3 has 15 amino acids. Germline CDR1 LNHNV, CDR2 YYDKDF (reference sequence). Trimming cost V 0 bases and J 7 bases, with 10 bases left between them. CDR3 coding DNA: TGTGCCACCAGCAGAGATTCCCCTAGGAATTCACCCCTCCACTTT. This sequence encodes CATSRDSPRNSPLHF.

The chain has TRBV5-1 and TRBJ1-5, with TRBD1 as a possible D gene (6 bases). CDR1 and CDR2 (germline): SGHRS, YFSETQ. Between the trimmed V and J ends, which lost 4 bases and 3 bases, there was a span of 20 bases. The CDR3 is 17 amino acids. CDR3 DNA sequence: TGCGCCAGCAGCCCAGTGGGGGGGGGCGCTTCCAATCAGCCCCAGCATTTT. This sequence encodes CASSPVGGGASNQPQHF.

The rearrangement links TRBV12-5 to TRBJ1-2, with a tentative D call TRBD1 (6 bases). CDR1 and CDR2 from the germline V gene are LGHNT and FRNRAP. This CDR3 has 12 residues. Trimming shortened V by 7 bases and J by 8 bases, and 14 bases separated the two germline ends. In nucleotides, the CDR3 is TGTGCTAGTGCCCCTGGACAGTGGGGCTACACCTTC. Its translation: CASAPGQWGYTF.

The chain uses TRBV5-6 and TRBJ1-6, with D unresolved. CDR1 SGHDT and CDR2 YYEEEE come from the germline V gene. CDR3 size: 16 residues. V gave up 4 bases and J gave up 9 bases, with 20 bases separating them. The CDR3 DNA sequence: TGTGCCAGCAGCCGGGGAGGTTTCGAAAGAGGTTCACCCCTCCACTTT. Encoded protein: CASSRGGFERGSPLHF.

This clone came up a few times. This chain uses TRBV5-1 with TRBJ1-1; D perhaps matches TRBD1 (6 bases). Germline V gene sequence: CDR1 SGHRS, CDR2 YFSETQ. Trimming cost V 7 bases and J 1 base, with 11 bases left between them. The length of the CDR3 is 13 residues. CDR3 DNA: TGCGCCAGCGGACAGAACCCGAACACTGAAGCTTTCTTT. Amino acids: CASGQNPNTEAFF.

The V gene is TRBV29-1, the J gene TRBJ1-2; TRBD1 matches at 10 bases. The germline V gene has CDR1 SQVTM and CDR2 ANQGSEA. V dropped 6 bases and J dropped 5; count of bases not matched to a gene: 12. The CDR3 covers 15 residues. The CDR3 DNA reads as TGCAGCGTCGCCACTCTACCGGGACAGGGGTATGGCTACACCTTC. Translating it yields CSVATLPGQGYGYTF.